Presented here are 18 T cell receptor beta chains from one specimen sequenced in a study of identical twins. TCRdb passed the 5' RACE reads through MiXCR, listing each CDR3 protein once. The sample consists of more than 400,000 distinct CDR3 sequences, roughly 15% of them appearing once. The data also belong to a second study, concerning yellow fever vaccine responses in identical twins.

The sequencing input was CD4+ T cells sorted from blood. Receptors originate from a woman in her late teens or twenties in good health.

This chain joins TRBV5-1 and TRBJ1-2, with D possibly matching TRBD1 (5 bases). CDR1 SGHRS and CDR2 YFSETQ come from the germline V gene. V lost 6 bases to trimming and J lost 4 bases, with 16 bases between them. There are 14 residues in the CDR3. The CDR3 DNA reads TGCGCCAGCAACCGGGACGGGAGCTTCTATGGCTACACCTTC. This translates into CASNRDGSFYGYTF. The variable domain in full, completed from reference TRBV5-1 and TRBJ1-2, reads KAGVTQTPRYLIKTRGQQVTLSCSPISGHRSVSWYQQTPGQGLQFLFEYFSETQRNKGNFPGRFSGRQFSNSRSEMNVSTLELGDSALYLCASNRDGSFYGYTFGSGTRLTVV.

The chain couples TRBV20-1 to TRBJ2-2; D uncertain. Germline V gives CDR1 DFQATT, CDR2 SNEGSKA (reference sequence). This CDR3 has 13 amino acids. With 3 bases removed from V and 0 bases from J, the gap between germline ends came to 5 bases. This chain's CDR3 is CSARSANTGELFF. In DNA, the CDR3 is TGCAGTGCTAGGTCAGCGAACACCGGGGAGCTGTTTTTT.

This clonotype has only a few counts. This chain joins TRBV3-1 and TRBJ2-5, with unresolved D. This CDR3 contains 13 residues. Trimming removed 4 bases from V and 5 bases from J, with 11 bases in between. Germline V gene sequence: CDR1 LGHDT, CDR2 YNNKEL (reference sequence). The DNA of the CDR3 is TGTGCCAGCAGCCGACTGTCCGGGGAGACCCAGTACTTC. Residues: CASSRLSGETQYF.

This CDR3 is CATSRKRLSSYNEQFF. Here the CDR3 DNA reads TGTGCCACCAGCAGAAAGCGGCTCAGCTCCTACAATGAGCAGTTCTTC. The V call is TRBV15, the J call TRBJ2-1, with D tentatively TRBD2 (5 bases). The CDR3 contains 16 residues. The germline gives CDR1 LNHNV, CDR2 YYDKDF (reference sequence). V lost 2 bases and J 0 bases, leaving 11 bases between the germline ends.

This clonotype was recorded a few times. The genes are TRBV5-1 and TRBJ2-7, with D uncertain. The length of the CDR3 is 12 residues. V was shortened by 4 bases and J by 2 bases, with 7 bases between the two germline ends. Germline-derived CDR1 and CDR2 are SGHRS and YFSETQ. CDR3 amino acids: CASSAPAYEQYF. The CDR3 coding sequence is TGCGCCAGCAGCGCCCCCGCCTACGAGCAGTACTTC.

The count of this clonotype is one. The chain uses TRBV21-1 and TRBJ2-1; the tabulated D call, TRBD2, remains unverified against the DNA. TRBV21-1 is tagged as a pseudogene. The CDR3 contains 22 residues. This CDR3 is CASSKVRNFWREGLNGRNEQFF. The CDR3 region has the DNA TGTGCCAGCAGCAAAGTGCGGAATTTTTGGCGGGAGGGCCTAAATGGTCGGAATGAGCAGTTCTTC.

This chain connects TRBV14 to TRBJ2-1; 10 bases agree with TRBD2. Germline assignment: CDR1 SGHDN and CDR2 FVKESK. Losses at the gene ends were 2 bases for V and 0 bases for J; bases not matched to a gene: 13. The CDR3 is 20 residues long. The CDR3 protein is CASSQTQASGGHSSYNEQFF. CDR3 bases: TGTGCCAGCAGCCAAACTCAGGCTAGCGGGGGCCACAGCTCCTACAATGAGCAGTTCTTC.

The CDR3 protein is CASKRGAYNEQFF. In nucleotides, the CDR3 is TGTGCCAGCAAAAGGGGCGCCTACAATGAGCAGTTCTTC. The chain employs TRBV28 and TRBJ2-1; D may be TRBD1 (5 bases). The V gene lost 7 bases and the J gene lost 2 bases, with 9 bases spanning the gap. The CDR3 consists of 13 residues. In germline, CDR1 is MDHEN, CDR2 SYDVKM. Complete variable domain (other parts from reference TRBV28 and TRBJ2-1): DVKVTQSSRYLVKRTGEKVFLECVQDMDHENMFWYRQDPGLGLRLIYFSYDVKMKEKGDIPEGYSVSREKKERFSLILESASTNQTSMYLCASKRGAYNEQFFGPGTRLTVL.

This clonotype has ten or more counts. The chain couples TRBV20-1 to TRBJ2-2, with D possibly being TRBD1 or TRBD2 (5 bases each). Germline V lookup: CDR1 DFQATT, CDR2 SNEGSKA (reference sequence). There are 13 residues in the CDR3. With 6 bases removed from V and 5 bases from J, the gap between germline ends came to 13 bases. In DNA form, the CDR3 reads TGCAGTGCCCCCGGGGCCGGTACCGGGGAGCTGTTTTTT. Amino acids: CSAPGAGTGELFF.

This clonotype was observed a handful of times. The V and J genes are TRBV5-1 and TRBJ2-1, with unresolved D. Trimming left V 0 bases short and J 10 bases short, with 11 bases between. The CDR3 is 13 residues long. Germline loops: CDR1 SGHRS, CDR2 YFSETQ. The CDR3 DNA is TGCGCCAGCAGCTTGGGGACCCGAGAGGAGCAGTTCTTC. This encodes CASSLGTREEQFF.

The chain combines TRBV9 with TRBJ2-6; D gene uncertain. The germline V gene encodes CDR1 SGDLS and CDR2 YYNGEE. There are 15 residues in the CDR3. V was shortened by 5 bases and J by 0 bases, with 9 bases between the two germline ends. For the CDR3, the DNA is TGTGCCAGCAGGGCTTTCGGCTCTGGGGCCAACGTCCTGACTTTC. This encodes CASRAFGSGANVLTF.

CDR3 DNA sequence: TGTGCCAGCAGTCAGGAAAACTACAATGAGCAGTTCTTC. Amino acids: CASSQENYNEQFF. The J gene is TRBJ2-1, the V gene TRBV2; D unclear. The CDR3 totals 13 residues. The V end was cut by 5 bases, the J end by 3 bases, with 8 bases between. Germline V gene data show CDR1 as SNHLY and CDR2 as FYNNEI.

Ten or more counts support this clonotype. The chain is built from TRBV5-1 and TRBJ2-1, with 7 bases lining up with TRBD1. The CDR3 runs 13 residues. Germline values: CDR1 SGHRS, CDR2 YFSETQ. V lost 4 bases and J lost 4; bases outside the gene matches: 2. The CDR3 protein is CASSGDRYNEQFF. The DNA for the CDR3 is TGCGCCAGCAGCGGGGACAGATACAATGAGCAGTTCTTC.

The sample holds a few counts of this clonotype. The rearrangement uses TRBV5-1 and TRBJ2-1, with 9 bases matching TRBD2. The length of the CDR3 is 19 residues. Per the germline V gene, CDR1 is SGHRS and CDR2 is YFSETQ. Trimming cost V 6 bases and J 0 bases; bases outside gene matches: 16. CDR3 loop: CASNGLATKSRSSYNEQFF. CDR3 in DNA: TGCGCCAGCAACGGACTAGCGACAAAATCAAGGAGCTCCTACAATGAGCAGTTCTTC.

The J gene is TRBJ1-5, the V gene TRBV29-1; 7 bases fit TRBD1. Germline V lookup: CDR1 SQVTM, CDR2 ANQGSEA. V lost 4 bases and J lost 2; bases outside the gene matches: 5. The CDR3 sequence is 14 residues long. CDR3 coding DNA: TGCAGCGTTGTGACAGGGTGGGGCAATCAGCCCCAGCATTTT. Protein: CSVVTGWGNQPQHF.

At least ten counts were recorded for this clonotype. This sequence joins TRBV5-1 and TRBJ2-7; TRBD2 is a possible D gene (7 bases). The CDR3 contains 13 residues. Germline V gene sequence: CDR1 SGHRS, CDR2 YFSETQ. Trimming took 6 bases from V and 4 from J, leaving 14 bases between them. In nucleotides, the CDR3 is TGCGCCAGCACAGGGGCTAGCGGTTACGAGCAGTACTTC. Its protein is CASTGASGYEQYF.

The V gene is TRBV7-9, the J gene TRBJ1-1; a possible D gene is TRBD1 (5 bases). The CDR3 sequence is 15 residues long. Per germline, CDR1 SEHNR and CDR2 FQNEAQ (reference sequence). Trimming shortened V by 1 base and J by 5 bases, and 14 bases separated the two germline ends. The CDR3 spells CASSLVRGVGTEAFF. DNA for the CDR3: TGTGCCAGCAGCTTAGTTAGGGGAGTTGGGACTGAAGCTTTCTTT.

In nucleotides, the CDR3 is TGTGCCAGCAGCCTAAAGGGTGACAGGGATGGCTACACCTTC. Encoded protein: CASSLKGDRDGYTF. The V gene is TRBV7-8, the J gene TRBJ1-2, with 7 positions matching TRBD1. Germline V gives CDR1 SGHVS, CDR2 FQNEAQ. The ends lost 5 bases at V and 6 bases at J; junction bases unmatched: 9. The CDR3 extends over 14 amino acids.